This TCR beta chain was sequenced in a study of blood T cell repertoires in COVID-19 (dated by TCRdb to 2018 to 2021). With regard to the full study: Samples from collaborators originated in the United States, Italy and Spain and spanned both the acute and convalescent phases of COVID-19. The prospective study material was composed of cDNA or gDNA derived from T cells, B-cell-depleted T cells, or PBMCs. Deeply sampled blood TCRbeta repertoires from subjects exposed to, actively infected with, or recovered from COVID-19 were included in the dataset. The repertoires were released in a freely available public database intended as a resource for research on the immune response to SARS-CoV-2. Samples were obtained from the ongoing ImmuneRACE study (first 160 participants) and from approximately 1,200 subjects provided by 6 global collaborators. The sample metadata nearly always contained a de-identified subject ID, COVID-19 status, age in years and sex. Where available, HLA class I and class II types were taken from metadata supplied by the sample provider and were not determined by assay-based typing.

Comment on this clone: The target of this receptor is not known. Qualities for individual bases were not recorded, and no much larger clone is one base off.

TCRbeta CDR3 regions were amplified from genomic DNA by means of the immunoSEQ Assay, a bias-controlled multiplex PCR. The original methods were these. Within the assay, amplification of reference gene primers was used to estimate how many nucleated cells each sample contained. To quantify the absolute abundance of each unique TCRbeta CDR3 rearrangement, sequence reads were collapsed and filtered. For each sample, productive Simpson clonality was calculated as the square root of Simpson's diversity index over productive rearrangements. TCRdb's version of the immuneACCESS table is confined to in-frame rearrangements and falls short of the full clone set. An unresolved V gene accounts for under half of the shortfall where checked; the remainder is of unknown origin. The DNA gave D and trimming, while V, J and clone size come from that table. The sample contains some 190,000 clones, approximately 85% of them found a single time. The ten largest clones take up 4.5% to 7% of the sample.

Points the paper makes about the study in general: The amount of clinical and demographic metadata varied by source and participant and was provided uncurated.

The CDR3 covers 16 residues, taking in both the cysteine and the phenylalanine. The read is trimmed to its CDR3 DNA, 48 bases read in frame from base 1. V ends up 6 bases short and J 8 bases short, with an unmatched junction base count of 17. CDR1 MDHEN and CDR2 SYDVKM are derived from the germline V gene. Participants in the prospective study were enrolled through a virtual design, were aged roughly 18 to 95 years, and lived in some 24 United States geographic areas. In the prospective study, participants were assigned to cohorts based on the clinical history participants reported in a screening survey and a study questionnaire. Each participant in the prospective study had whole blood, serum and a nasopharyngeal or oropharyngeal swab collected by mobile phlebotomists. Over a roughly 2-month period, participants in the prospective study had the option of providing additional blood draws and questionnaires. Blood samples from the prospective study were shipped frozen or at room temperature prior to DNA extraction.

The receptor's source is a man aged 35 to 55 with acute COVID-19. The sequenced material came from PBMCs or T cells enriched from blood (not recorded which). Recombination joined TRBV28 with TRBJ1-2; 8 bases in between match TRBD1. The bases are TGTGCCAGCAGCCCCCGGGGCAGGGGGCAATCGGGGGGCTACACCTTC. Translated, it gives CASSPRGRGQSGGYTF.